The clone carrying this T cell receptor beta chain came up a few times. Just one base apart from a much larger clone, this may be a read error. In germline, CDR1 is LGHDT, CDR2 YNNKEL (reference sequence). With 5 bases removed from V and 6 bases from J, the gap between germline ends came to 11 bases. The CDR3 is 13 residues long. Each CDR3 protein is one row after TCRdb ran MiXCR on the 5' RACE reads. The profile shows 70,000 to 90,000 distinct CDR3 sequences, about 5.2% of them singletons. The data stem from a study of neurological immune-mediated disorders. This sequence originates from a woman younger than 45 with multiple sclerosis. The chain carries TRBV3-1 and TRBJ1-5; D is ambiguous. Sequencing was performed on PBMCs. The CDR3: CASSSYLSQPQHF. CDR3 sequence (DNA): TGTGCCAGCAGCTCATACTTGTCTCAGCCCCAGCATTTT. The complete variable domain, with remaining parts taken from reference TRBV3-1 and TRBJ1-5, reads DTAVSQTPKYLVTQMGNDKSIKCEQNLGHDTMYWYKQDSKKFLKIMFSYNNKELIINETVPNRFSPKSPDKAHLNLHINSLELGDSAVYFCASSSYLSQPQHFGDGTRLSIL.